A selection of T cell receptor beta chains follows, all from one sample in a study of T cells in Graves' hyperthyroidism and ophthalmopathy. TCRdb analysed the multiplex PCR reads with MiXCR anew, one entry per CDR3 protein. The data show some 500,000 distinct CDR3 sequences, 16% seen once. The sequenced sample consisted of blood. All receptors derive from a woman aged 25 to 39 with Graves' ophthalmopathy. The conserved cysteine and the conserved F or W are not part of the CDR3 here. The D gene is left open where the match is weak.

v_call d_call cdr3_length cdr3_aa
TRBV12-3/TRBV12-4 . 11 ASRQGTNEKLF
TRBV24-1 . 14 ATSEPGTPEMSGYT
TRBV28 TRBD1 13 ASRGTQGAWGELF
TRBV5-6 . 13 ASSLNGKQTYGYT
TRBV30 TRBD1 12 AWRRQGISYEQY
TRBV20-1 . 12 SAPQAGGNQPQH
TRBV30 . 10 AWRALTGEQY
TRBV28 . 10 AAHSSTDTQY
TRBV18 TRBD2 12 ASSPLREGNEQF
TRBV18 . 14 ASSLRGSANTGELF
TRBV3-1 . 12 ASSLQASGNEQF
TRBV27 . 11 ASSSPGTDTQY
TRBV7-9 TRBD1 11 AAKTGVNTEAF
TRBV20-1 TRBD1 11 SATGQGFDEQF
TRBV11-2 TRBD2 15 ASSSGTGGGLTGKLF
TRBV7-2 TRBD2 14 ASSYFLAGGADTQY
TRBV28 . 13 ASSQGGGRANEQF
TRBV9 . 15 ASSPQPTGIGANVLT
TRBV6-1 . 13 ASSSTSFRHEKLF
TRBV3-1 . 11 ASSQEGGDEQY
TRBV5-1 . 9 ASSSDEKAF
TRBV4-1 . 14 ASSPSAAGSVGGYT
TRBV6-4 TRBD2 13 ASSPGLAASGELF
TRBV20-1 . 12 SARETEGPDEQY
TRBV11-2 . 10 ASSFKDLEAF
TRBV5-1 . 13 ASSFGGAATDTQY
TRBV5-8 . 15 ASSLSQASNQNTEAF
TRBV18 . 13 ASSPTQTSGNTIY
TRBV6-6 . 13 ASSYRGLFTDTQY
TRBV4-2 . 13 ASSPSDTSNQPQH
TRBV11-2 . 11 ASSLDRRQEAF